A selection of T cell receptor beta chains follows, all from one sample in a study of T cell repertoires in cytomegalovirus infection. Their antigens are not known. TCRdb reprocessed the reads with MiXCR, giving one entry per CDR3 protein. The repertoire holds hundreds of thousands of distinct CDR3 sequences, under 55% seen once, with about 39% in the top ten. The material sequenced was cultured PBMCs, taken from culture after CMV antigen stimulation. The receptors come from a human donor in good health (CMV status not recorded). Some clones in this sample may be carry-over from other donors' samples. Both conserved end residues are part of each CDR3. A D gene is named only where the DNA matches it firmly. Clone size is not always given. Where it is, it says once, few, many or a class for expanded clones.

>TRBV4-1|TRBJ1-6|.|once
TGCGCCAGCAGCCTAGACTTGTGGAATGGGGGCAATTCACCCCTCCACTTT
CASSLDLWNGGNSPLHF
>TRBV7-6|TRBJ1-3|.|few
TGTGCCAGCGGGAACTCTGGAAACACCATATATTTT
CASGNSGNTIYF
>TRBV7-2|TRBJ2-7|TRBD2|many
TGTGCCAGCAGCCGCTTAGTGGGAGGGATCTACGAGCAGTACTTC
CASSRLVGGIYEQYF
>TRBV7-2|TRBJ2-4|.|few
TGTGCCAGCAGCCCCCCAGGGGTGAAGAGGGACATTCAGTACTTC
CASSPPGVKRDIQYF
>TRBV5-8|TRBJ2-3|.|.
TGTGCCAGCAGATCGGGACACTCTCCCGCAGATACGCAGTATTTT
CASRSGHSPADTQYF
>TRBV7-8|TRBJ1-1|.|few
TGTGCCAGCAGCTATACGACAGTGAACACTGAAGCTTTCTTT
CASSYTTVNTEAFF
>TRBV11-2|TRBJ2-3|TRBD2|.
TGTGCCAGCAGCTCCCCTCGGAGGGGACTAGCGGGGGGCACAGATACGCAGTATTTT
CASSSPRRGLAGGTDTQYF
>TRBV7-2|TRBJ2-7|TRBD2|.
TGTGCCATCAGCTTAGCGGCTAGCGGGAGCGGGGCCTACGAGCAGTACTTC
CAISLAASGSGAYEQYF
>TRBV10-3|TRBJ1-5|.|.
TGTGCCATCAGTGTCTCTGGGGACCAGCCCCAGCATTTT
CAISVSGDQPQHF
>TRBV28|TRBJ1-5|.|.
TGTGCCAGCACCCGCTGGGACTCAGGGTATCAGCCCCAGCATTTT
CASTRWDSGYQPQHF
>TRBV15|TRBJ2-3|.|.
TGTGCCACCAGCAGGAGGGGACACCCCACAGATACGCAGTATTTT
CATSRRGHPTDTQYF
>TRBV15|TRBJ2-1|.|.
TGTGCCACCAGCAGGCTCGGCAATGAGCAGTTCTTC
CATSRLGNEQFF
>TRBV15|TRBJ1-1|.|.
TGTGCCACCAGCAGAGATACTGGGGCATCAGCTTTCTTT
CATSRDTGASAFF